The 24 T cell receptor beta chains presented below share a single source sample, sequenced in a study of OX40 agonist ivuxolimab in advanced cancers. TCRdb's copy holds only in-frame clones and misses some; the assay was immunoSEQ multiplex PCR. The sample consists of 90,000 to 120,000 clones, approximately 90% of them appearing once. The source material was CD4+ or CD8+ T cells sorted from blood, sampled in a trial of the OX40 agonist ivuxolimab. The receptors derive from an adult with an advanced solid tumor such as melanoma, head and neck, liver or kidney cancer.

V and J are TRBV5-5 and TRBJ1-2, with D uncertain. This CDR3 contains 11 residues. Trimming stripped 4 bases from V and 8 bases from J, with 9 bases between. CDR1 is SGHKS, CDR2 YYEKEE, per germline (reference sequence). CDR3: CASSRMKGYTF. The CDR3 bases are TGTGCCAGCAGCCGTATGAAGGGCTACACCTTC.

V gene TRBV29-1 combines with J gene TRBJ2-1; D possibly corresponds to TRBD2 (6 bases). The CDR3 length is 14 residues. V dropped 6 bases and J dropped 5 bases, with 17 bases sitting between them. The germline CDR1 and CDR2 sequences are SQVTM and ANQGSEA. Here the CDR3 DNA reads TGCAGCGTCGCTCTGGCGGCGGGAAACAATGAGCAGTTCTTC. This codes for CSVALAAGNNEQFF.

The CDR3 nucleotides read TGTGCCAGCAGCTTATGGGGGGGCTCCTACGAGCAGTACTTC. Its translation: CASSLWGGSYEQYF. The chain has TRBV7-2 and TRBJ2-7; 7 bases agree with TRBD2. Germline V gene data show CDR1 as SGHTA and CDR2 as FQGNSA. The CDR3 spans 14 residues. Germline trimming cut 2 bases from V and 0 bases from J; bases unmatched to any gene: 1.

This clone was seen once. The V and J genes are TRBV28 and TRBJ1-1; 10 nucleotides agree with TRBD1. V was clipped by 2 bases and J by 3 bases; unmatched bases: 6. The V gene's germline CDR1 is MDHEN and CDR2 SYDVKM. This CDR3 region has 16 residues. The CDR3 DNA reads as TGTGCCAGCAGTTTACGACCTGGGACAGGGGACACTGAAGCTTTCTTT. Its translation is CASSLRPGTGDTEAFF.

The chain employs TRBV6-6 and TRBJ1-1; D gene unclear. Trimming removed 6 bases from V and 11 bases from J, with 13 bases in between. The germline CDR1 and CDR2 sequences are MNHNY and SVGAGI (reference sequence). The CDR3 totals 11 residues. CDR3 in amino acids: CASRAQHGAFF. The CDR3 DNA reads as TGTGCCAGCAGGGCCCAACACGGGGCTTTCTTT.

This rearrangement joins TRBV30 to TRBJ1-1, with 8 nucleotides matching TRBD1. Germline-derived CDR1 and CDR2 are GTSNPN and SVGIG (reference sequence). J was trimmed by 4 bases and V by 0 bases; bases with no gene match: 1. The CDR3 is made up of 13 amino acids. CDR3 protein: CAWSVDRGTEAFF. DNA for the CDR3: TGTGCCTGGAGTGTCGACAGGGGCACTGAAGCTTTCTTT.

J is TRBJ2-7 and V is TRBV6-5, with D perhaps being TRBD1 or TRBD2 (5 bases each). The CDR3 covers 15 residues. Trimming left V 2 bases short and J 0 bases short, with 11 bases between. In germline, CDR1 is MNHEY, CDR2 SVGAGI. The CDR3 region has the DNA TGTGCCAGCAGTTACGCGAGGGGCTACTCCTACGAGCAGTACTTC. It translates to CASSYARGYSYEQYF.

The chain uses TRBV19 and TRBJ2-3; unclear D gene. Trimming stripped 7 bases from V and 2 bases from J, with 13 bases between. The germline V gene encodes CDR1 LNHDA and CDR2 SQIVND (reference sequence). The CDR3 length is 14 residues. CDR3 nucleotide sequence: TGTGCCAGTACCATGGGAAGGGCCACAGATACGCAGTATTTT. This gives the protein CASTMGRATDTQYF.

The chain combines TRBV7-9 with TRBJ2-3; no definite D call. The V end was cut by 0 bases, the J end by 2 bases, with 9 bases between. This CDR3 contains 15 residues. The V gene's germline CDR1 is SEHNR and CDR2 FQNEAQ (reference sequence). This CDR3 is CASSLAQAPTDTQYF. For the CDR3, the DNA is TGTGCCAGCAGCTTAGCGCAAGCGCCCACAGATACGCAGTATTTT.

Regarding this clone: The sample holds other DNA sequences that translate to the same CDR3. The chain joins TRBV7-9 to TRBJ2-2; D remains unclear. The CDR3 covers 11 residues. Germline V CDR1 and CDR2: SEHNR, FQNEAQ (reference sequence). Trimming took off 6 bases at V and 5 bases at J, with 4 bases between the two ends. The CDR3 sequence is CASRRTGELFF. CDR3 coding DNA: TGTGCCAGCAGGAGGACCGGGGAGCTGTTTTTT.

This clone was seen a handful of times. V gene TRBV2 combines with J gene TRBJ1-5; no reliable D call. Germline CDR1 SNHLY, CDR2 FYNNEI. Deletions cut 7 bases from V and 0 bases from J, with 13 bases between. This CDR3 region has 15 residues. The CDR3 DNA is TGTGCCAGCATCACACAACCAAATAGCAATCAGCCCCAGCATTTT. Translating it yields CASITQPNSNQPQHF.

The V gene is TRBV30, the J gene TRBJ2-1; possibly TRBD2 for D (6 bases). Trimming shortened V by 0 bases and J by 6 bases, and 9 bases separated the two germline ends. This CDR3 has 13 residues. Per the germline V gene, CDR1 is GTSNPN and CDR2 is SVGIG (reference sequence). The CDR3 sequence is CAWSVKAGNEQFF. The DNA for the CDR3 is TGTGCCTGGAGTGTTAAAGCGGGCAATGAGCAGTTCTTC.

The rearrangement joins TRBV5-4 to TRBJ2-2, with D hard to call. The germline V gene has CDR1 SGHNT and CDR2 YYREEE (reference sequence). With 3 bases removed from V and 2 bases from J, the gap between germline ends came to 8 bases. The CDR3 length is 14 residues. For the CDR3, the DNA is TGTGCCAGCAGCTCCATCTCTAACACCGGGGAGCTGTTTTTT. Translating it yields CASSSISNTGELFF.

This clone was seen once. The rearrangement uses TRBV6-1 and TRBJ1-2; no definite D call. CDR1 and CDR2 (germline): MNHNS, SASEGT. The CDR3 consists of 15 residues. V lost 2 bases to trimming and J lost 6 bases, with 16 bases between them. The CDR3 DNA reads as TGTGCCAGCAGTGAATACTTCACGAGAGAGGATGGCTACACCTTC. It codes for CASSEYFTREDGYTF.

This chain uses TRBV6-6 with TRBJ1-3; maybe TRBD1 (5 bases). Trimming stripped 2 bases from V and 2 bases from J, with 13 bases between. CDR1 is MNHNY and CDR2 is SVGAGI in the germline V gene (reference sequence). The CDR3 runs 16 residues. CDR3 in DNA: TGTGCCAGCAGTTACGGGGCAGCTAGCACTGGAAACACCATATATTTT. It encodes CASSYGAASTGNTIYF.

This chain connects TRBV7-3 to TRBJ2-5; 7 bases fit TRBD2. Germline V gene lookup returns CDR1 SGHTA and CDR2 FQGTGA. V trimming: 2 bases; J trimming: 5 bases; junction bases outside the gene matches: 2. The CDR3 covers 13 residues. The CDR3 DNA reads as TGTGCCAGCAGCTTAGCGGGAGTTGAGACCCAGTACTTC. It encodes CASSLAGVETQYF.

This sequence joins TRBV20-1 and TRBJ2-7; D gene uncertain. Germline V gene lookup returns CDR1 DFQATT and CDR2 SNEGSKA (reference sequence). There are 11 residues in the CDR3. This CDR3 reads CSAGEVVEQYF. Written as DNA, the CDR3 is TGCAGCGCAGGCGAGGTGGTCGAGCAGTACTTC.

This clone occurred once. The chain employs TRBV15 and TRBJ1-3; 8 bases align to TRBD1. The CDR3 loop spans 14 amino acids. The V and J ends lost 6 bases and 8 bases, in that order; junction bases with no gene match: 9. The V gene's germline CDR1 is LNHNV and CDR2 YYDKDF (reference sequence). CDR3 loop: CATRDRDRTYTIYF. DNA for the CDR3: TGTGCCACCAGGGACCGGGACAGGACATACACCATATATTTT. Full variable domain (rest looked up from reference TRBV15 and TRBJ1-3): DAMVIQNPRYQVTQFGKPVTLSCSQTLNHNVMYWYQQKSSQAPKLLFHYYDKDFNNEADTPDNFQSRRPNTSFCFLDIRSPGLGDTAMYLCATRDRDRTYTIYFGEGSWLTVV.

This clone has a single count. The V and J genes are TRBV11-3 and TRBJ2-5, with D possibly being TRBD1 (5 bases). CDR3 length equals 16 residues. Germline lookup yields CDR1 SGHNT and CDR2 YENEEA. V lost 4 bases and J 5 bases, leaving 20 bases between the germline ends. The CDR3 DNA sequence: TGTGCCAGCAGCTCCCCTAGGCAGGGAACCACGGAGACCCAGTACTTC. As protein: CASSSPRQGTTETQYF.

A remark on this clone: One end of the junction fails to match germline, which may point to a read error. The genes are TRBV12-5 and TRBJ2-7; D gene ambiguous. Germline loops: CDR1 LGHNT, CDR2 FRNRAP. CDR3 length: 12 amino acids. The DNA of the CDR3 is TGTGCTAGTGGACTCATACCCGGGCAGCCCAACTTC. Translating gives CASGLIPGQPNF.

The chain carries TRBV9 and TRBJ2-3; 8 positions match TRBD2. CDR1 and CDR2 from the germline V gene are SGDLS and YYNGEE. The length of the CDR3 is 14 residues. Losses at the gene ends were 1 base for V and 5 bases for J; bases not matched to a gene: 3. As DNA, the CDR3 is TGTGCCAGCAGCGTAAGCGGGAGAGGAGATACGCAGTATTTT. Protein product: CASSVSGRGDTQYF. The whole variable domain, filled in from reference TRBV9 and TRBJ2-3, reads DSGVTQTPKHLITATGQRVTLRCSPRSGDLSVYWYQQSLDQGLQFLIQYYNGEERAKGNILERFSAQQFPDLHSELNLSSLELGDSALYFCASSVSGRGDTQYFGPGTRLTVL.

V gene TRBV19 combines with J gene TRBJ1-6; 11 bases match TRBD1. The CDR3 runs 15 residues. The trim removed 8 bases at V and 7 bases at J, leaving 7 bases unmatched. CDR1 and CDR2 from the germline V gene are LNHDA and SQIVND (reference sequence). The CDR3 is CASRGQGDLNSPLHF. The CDR3 region has the DNA TGTGCCAGTCGGGGACAGGGGGATTTAAATTCACCCCTCCACTTT.

The chain is built from TRBV7-6 and TRBJ2-5; TRBD2 aligns across 7 bases. Germline CDR1 SGHVS, CDR2 FNYEAQ. CDR3 length: 13 residues. V trimming: 3 bases; J trimming: 5 bases; junction bases outside the gene matches: 3. The CDR3 DNA follows: TGTGCCAGCAGCTTCGAGGGAGGGGAGACCCAGTACTTC. Translating it yields CASSFEGGETQYF.

This clone has just one count. V gene TRBV5-4 combines with J gene TRBJ2-3, with 7 bases that match TRBD2. The CDR3 sequence is 12 residues long. Trimming removed 4 bases from V and 7 bases from J; junction bases left unmatched: 3. Germline V gene data show CDR1 as SGHNT and CDR2 as YYREEE (reference sequence). The CDR3 DNA reads TGTGCCAGCAGCGTCGGGGGGTATACGCAGTATTTT. This gives the protein CASSVGGYTQYF.